One and the same sample provided the 31 T cell receptor beta chains below, sequenced in a study of blood T cell repertoires in COVID-19. Assay used: immunoSEQ multiplex PCR; TCRdb lists only in-frame clones, some missing. Found here are about 310,000 clones, 87% of them singletons; the top ten hold 8.5% to 10%. Sequencing was performed on PBMCs or T cells enriched from blood (not recorded which). The receptors derive from a woman under 30 who had recovered from COVID-19.

This clone was seen once. The chain joins TRBV2 to TRBJ2-2, with 7 positions matching TRBD1. Germline CDR1 SNHLY, CDR2 FYNNEI. V lost 4 bases and J lost 5; bases outside the gene matches: 10. The CDR3 length is 16 residues. In DNA form, the CDR3 reads TGTGCCAGCAGTGTCCACCGGGGACAGACGACCGGGGAGCTGTTTTTT. It translates to CASSVHRGQTTGELFF.

The CDR3, as DNA: TGTGCCAGCAGCTTAACGTATTTAGGGGAGCTGTTTTTT. It specifies CASSLTYLGELFF. The genes are TRBV7-3 and TRBJ2-2, with unresolved D. CDR1 is SGHTA and CDR2 is FQGTGA in the germline V gene. Trimming pared 0 bases from V and 8 bases from J, leaving 7 bases between. CDR3 size: 13 residues.

The table lists this clone with a few counts. The J gene is TRBJ2-3, the V gene TRBV15, with D possibly matching TRBD2 (6 bases). The V gene lost 0 bases and the J gene lost 2 bases, with 9 bases spanning the gap. Germline V CDR1 and CDR2: LNHNV, YYDKDF (reference sequence). CDR3 length: 15 residues. The CDR3 loop is CATSREGLLTDTQYF. CDR3 nucleotide sequence: TGTGCCACCAGCAGAGAGGGACTGCTCACAGATACGCAGTATTTT.

The chain uses TRBV4-2 and TRBJ2-5; 7 bases fit TRBD1. CDR3 length: 16 residues. The V gene end was trimmed by 0 bases and the J gene end by 2 bases; junction bases not matched to a gene: 6. Germline V gene data show CDR1 as LGHNA and CDR2 as YNFKEQ. CDR3 in amino acids: CASSQEGGQLQETQYF. DNA of the CDR3: TGTGCCAGCAGCCAAGAAGGGGGCCAGCTACAAGAGACCCAGTACTTC.

The chain carries TRBV28 and TRBJ1-1, with D possibly TRBD1 on 5 matching bases. The V end was cut by 6 bases, the J end by 1 base, with 12 bases between. The CDR3 is made up of 14 amino acids. The germline gives CDR1 MDHEN, CDR2 SYDVKM. CDR3 in amino acids: CASRPGIRNTEAFF. CDR3 sequence (DNA): TGTGCCAGCAGACCAGGGATTAGGAACACTGAAGCTTTCTTT.

The rearrangement links TRBV11-2 to TRBJ2-1; no clear D. V was trimmed by 3 bases and J by 1 base, leaving 10 bases between them. CDR1 and CDR2 from the germline V gene are SGHAT and FQNNGV. CDR3 length: 15 residues. This CDR3 is CASSFSSLSYNEQFF. DNA for the CDR3: TGTGCCAGCAGCTTCAGTAGCTTGTCCTACAATGAGCAGTTCTTC. Using reference TRBV11-2 and TRBJ2-1 for the parts outside the CDR3, the full variable domain is EAGVAQSPRYKIIEKRQSVAFWCNPISGHATLYWYQQILGQGPKLLIQFQNNGVVDDSQLPKDRFSAERLKGVDSTLKIQPAKLEDSAVYLCASSFSSLSYNEQFFGPGTRLTVL.

The chain employs TRBV14 and TRBJ2-5; a possible D gene is TRBD2 (6 bases). Trimming removed 0 bases at V and 5 bases at J, with 22 bases between. CDR1 and CDR2 from the germline V gene are SGHDN and FVKESK. This CDR3 has 18 amino acids. The DNA of the CDR3 is TGTGCCAGCAGCCAAGATCCCGGCCGGGGCCCACGGGGGGAGACCCAGTACTTC. This sequence encodes CASSQDPGRGPRGETQYF.

The chain links TRBV9 to TRBJ2-7; possibly TRBD1 for D (6 bases). The CDR3 is 13 residues long. Looked up from germline, CDR1 is SGDLS and CDR2 is YYNGEE. Trimming left V 4 bases short and J 5 bases short, with 13 bases between. The CDR3 reads CASSLRTDDEQYF. CDR3 DNA sequence: TGTGCCAGCAGCCTCCGGACAGATGACGAGCAGTACTTC.

This clone was recorded only once. The chain couples TRBV15 to TRBJ1-4; a weak D match, TRBD1 (6 bases). V lost 0 bases and J 0 bases, leaving 8 bases between the germline ends. Germline V gives CDR1 LNHNV, CDR2 YYDKDF (reference sequence). The CDR3 is 16 residues long. This CDR3 reads CATSRDRTATNEKLFF. CDR3 nucleotide sequence: TGTGCCACCAGCAGAGATCGGACAGCAACTAATGAAAAACTGTTTTTT.

The CDR3 region is CASSHGRGGDTDTQYF. DNA of the CDR3: TGCGCCAGCAGCCATGGGCGGGGGGGGGACACAGATACGCAGTATTTT. The genes are TRBV4-1 and TRBJ2-3; TRBD2 matches at 9 bases. The germline V gene has CDR1 MGHRA and CDR2 YSYEKL. V was pared by 3 bases and J by 2 bases, with 6 bases of the junction left unmatched. The CDR3 has 16 residues.

V gene TRBV25-1 combines with J gene TRBJ1-4, with TRBD1 matching over 10 bases. The J segment lost 8 bases and the V segment lost 5 bases, leaving 8 bases of the junction unmatched. Germline CDR1 MGHDK, CDR2 SYGVNS. This CDR3 has 15 amino acids. CDR3 nucleotides: TGTGCCAGCAGTAAGCCCGGGACAGGGGAGGAAAAACTGTTTTTT. Residues: CASSKPGTGEEKLFF.

V is TRBV5-8 and J is TRBJ2-1; D call uncertain. This CDR3 has 16 amino acids. Trimming stripped 3 bases from V and 7 bases from J, with 20 bases between. In germline, CDR1 is SGHTS, CDR2 YDEGEE. CDR3 DNA: TGTGCCAGCAGCTCGGCCGGCCGAGGCAGCCGTAATGAGCAGTTCTTC. This sequence encodes CASSSAGRGSRNEQFF.

This clone came up a few times. The V and J genes are TRBV9 and TRBJ1-6; tentative D call: TRBD1 (6 bases). The CDR3 spans 14 residues. Germline CDR1 is SGDLS and CDR2 is YYNGEE. The germline V and J ends were trimmed by 0 bases and 10 bases, with 11 bases remaining between them. In nucleotides, the CDR3 is TGTGCCAGCAGCGTAGAGGGGGGGCAATCACCCCTCCACTTT. This encodes CASSVEGGQSPLHF.

This chain links TRBV3-1 (or the pseudogene TRBV3-2) with TRBJ2-3, with D perhaps matching TRBD2 (6 bases). Between the trimmed V and J ends, which lost 4 bases and 1 base, there was a span of 33 bases. The CDR3 is made up of 22 amino acids. Germline values: CDR1 LGHDT, CDR2 YNNKEL (reference sequence). This chain's CDR3 is CASSRPPELASVYAPGTDTQYF. For the CDR3, the DNA is TGTGCCAGCAGCCGCCCACCAGAACTTGCTAGCGTATATGCTCCTGGCACAGATACGCAGTATTTT.

Regarding this clone: Distinct nucleotide sequences in the sample also encode this CDR3. The rearrangement uses TRBV6-2 or TRBV6-3 and TRBJ1-1; no reliable D call. Germline lookup yields CDR1 MNHEY and CDR2 SVGEGT. The CDR3 runs 11 residues. Deletions cut 2 bases from V and 5 bases from J, with 3 bases between. The CDR3 nucleotides read TGTGCCAGCAGTTACCCAACTGAAGCTTTCTTT. It is translated as CASSYPTEAFF.

This chain links TRBV6-4 with TRBJ2-1; possible D gene TRBD2, 6 bases. CDR1 and CDR2 (germline): MRHNA, SNTAGT. Trimming left V 5 bases short and J 5 bases short, with 19 bases between. This CDR3 region has 16 residues. CDR3 DNA sequence: TGTGCCAGCAGTCCCCTCCCGGTCGGGGGACACAATGAGCAGTTCTTC. Its translation: CASSPLPVGGHNEQFF.

The chain has TRBV7-8 and TRBJ2-7; D may be TRBD2 (5 bases). The CDR3 length is 14 residues. The V end was cut by 1 base, the J end by 5 bases, with 12 bases between. CDR1 is SGHVS, CDR2 FQNEAQ, per germline. DNA of the CDR3: TGTGCCAGCAGCTTAGGGCGGGCCATGGACGAGCAGTACTTC. Translating it yields CASSLGRAMDEQYF.

DNA for the CDR3: TGTGCCAGCTCTTTTAGGGGCTTCGAGAACACTGAAGCTTTCTTT. Amino acids: CASSFRGFENTEAFF. The chain couples TRBV2 to TRBJ1-1; TRBD1 is a possible D gene (5 bases). The CDR3 contains 15 residues. Deletions cut 8 bases from V and 1 base from J, with 17 bases between. Germline CDR1 is SNHLY and CDR2 is FYNNEI. The full variable domain, completed using reference TRBV2 and TRBJ1-1, is EPEVTQTPSHQVTQMGQEVILRCVPISNHLYFYWYRQILGQKVEFLVSFYNNEISEKSEIFDDQFSVERPDGSNFTLKIRSTKLEDSAMYFCASSFRGFENTEAFFGQGTRLTVV.

The V and J genes are TRBV5-1 and TRBJ2-7, with 9 bases fitting TRBD2. The CDR3 runs to 16 residues. V lost 5 bases, J lost 0 bases, and 9 bases stayed unmatched. Germline loops: CDR1 SGHRS, CDR2 YFSETQ. CDR3 region: CASSPRASGDSYEQYF. The CDR3 DNA follows: TGCGCCAGCAGTCCCCGGGCTAGCGGGGACTCCTACGAGCAGTACTTC.

The rearrangement uses TRBV7-9 and TRBJ1-4; D uncertain. Germline V gene sequence: CDR1 SEHNR, CDR2 FQNEAQ (reference sequence). V lost 8 bases and J lost 5, with 12 bases in between. CDR3 length: 13 residues. CDR3 bases: TGTGCCAGCCGCGGACTTCGGAATGAAAAACTGTTTTTT. This sequence encodes CASRGLRNEKLFF.

The chain joins TRBV7-8 to TRBJ1-5, with 8 bases matching TRBD1. The V gene's germline CDR1 is SGHVS and CDR2 FQNEAQ. Losses at the gene ends were 1 base for V and 2 bases for J; bases not matched to a gene: 7. The CDR3 spans 17 residues. The CDR3 protein is CASSLVWTGLGNQPQHF. The CDR3, as DNA: TGTGCCAGCAGCTTAGTCTGGACAGGGTTAGGCAATCAGCCCCAGCATTTT.

The rearrangement uses TRBV7-9 and TRBJ2-2; D perhaps matches TRBD1 (6 bases). Germline assignment: CDR1 SEHNR and CDR2 FQNEAQ (reference sequence). The V end lost 6 bases, the J end lost 4 bases, and 21 bases lay between the germline ends. The CDR3 contains 17 residues. DNA of the CDR3: TGTGCCAGCAGACCTAGACTCCGGGACACCACCACCGGGGAGCTGTTTTTT. This encodes CASRPRLRDTTTGELFF.

The chain carries TRBV30 and TRBJ1-1, with 7 bases matching TRBD1. The CDR3 is 12 amino acids. Looked up from germline, CDR1 is GTSNPN and CDR2 is SVGIG (reference sequence). The ends lost 5 bases at V and 3 bases at J; junction bases unmatched: 3. CDR3 nucleotide sequence: TGTGCCTGGGGACAGGCCTACACTGAAGCTTTCTTT. As protein: CAWGQAYTEAFF.

The chain uses TRBV11-3 and TRBJ1-5; D is ambiguous. In germline, CDR1 is SGHNT, CDR2 YENEEA. Deletions cut 7 bases from V and 0 bases from J, with 13 bases between. The CDR3 length is 15 residues. CDR3 coding DNA: TGTGCCAGCACCTGGCCAACCGTTAGCAATCAGCCCCAGCATTTT. As protein: CASTWPTVSNQPQHF. Full variable domain (missing parts from reference TRBV11-3 and TRBJ1-5): EAGVVQSPRYKIIEKKQPVAFWCNPISGHNTLYWYLQNLGQGPELLIRYENEEAVDDSQLPKDRFSAERLKGVDSTLKIQPAELGDSAVYLCASTWPTVSNQPQHFGDGTRLSIL.

The V call is TRBV20-1, the J call TRBJ2-3; 8 bases match TRBD2. The junction had 4 bases not matched to a gene; V was cut back by 5 bases and J by 3 bases. The CDR3 is 13 residues long. Per the germline V gene, CDR1 is DFQATT and CDR2 is SNEGSKA (reference sequence). The CDR3 loop reads CSARAGGTDTQYF. The CDR3 coding sequence is TGCAGTGCTCGTGCGGGAGGAACAGATACGCAGTATTTT.

The V call is TRBV7-2, the J call TRBJ1-6; D is possibly TRBD1 (6 bases). The germline V gene has CDR1 SGHTA and CDR2 FQGNSA. CDR3 length equals 12 residues. V was clipped by 3 bases and J by 16 bases, with 13 bases between them. The CDR3 bases are TGTGCCAGCAGCTTTTCCGACAGGCAACTCCACTTT. It specifies CASSFSDRQLHF.

The V gene is TRBV6-5, the J gene TRBJ1-2; TRBD1 matches at 7 bases. Germline V gene lookup returns CDR1 MNHEY and CDR2 SVGAGI. Germline trimming cut 6 bases from V and 0 bases from J; bases unmatched to any gene: 7. This CDR3 is 15 amino acids long. The CDR3 DNA is TGTGCCAGCAGAACCGGAGGGACAGCTAACTATGGCTACACCTTC. Amino acids: CASRTGGTANYGYTF.

V is TRBV29-1 and J is TRBJ2-7; D gene unclear. The CDR3 totals 13 residues. Germline V CDR1 and CDR2: SQVTM, ANQGSEA. V lost 3 bases and J lost 1, with 10 bases in between. The CDR3 DNA is TGCAGCGTTGACCTAGGAACATCCTACGAGCAGTACTTC. Translated, it gives CSVDLGTSYEQYF.

The chain carries TRBV15 and TRBJ1-2; D gene ambiguous. V was pared by 0 bases and J by 4 bases, with 12 bases between. The length of the CDR3 is 15 residues. Germline V gene sequence: CDR1 LNHNV, CDR2 YYDKDF (reference sequence). CDR3 sequence reads: CATSRDKSGLYGYTF. Written as DNA, the CDR3 is TGTGCCACCAGCAGAGATAAATCTGGGCTCTATGGCTACACCTTC.

The chain is built from TRBV11-2 and TRBJ2-7; no reliable D call. In germline, CDR1 is SGHAT, CDR2 FQNNGV. Trimming pared 2 bases from V and 5 bases from J, leaving 4 bases between. This CDR3 contains 11 residues. CDR3 loop: CASSLLDEQYF. In DNA form, the CDR3 reads TGTGCCAGCAGCTTACTTGACGAGCAGTACTTC. The full variable domain, its missing parts supplied by reference TRBV11-2 and TRBJ2-7, is EAGVAQSPRYKIIEKRQSVAFWCNPISGHATLYWYQQILGQGPKLLIQFQNNGVVDDSQLPKDRFSAERLKGVDSTLKIQPAKLEDSAVYLCASSLLDEQYFGPGTRLTVT.

The chain employs TRBV18 and TRBJ2-2; TRBD1 matches at 7 bases. Germline trimming cut 2 bases from V and 4 bases from J; bases unmatched to any gene: 7. CDR1 and CDR2 from the germline V gene are KGHSH and LQKENI. The CDR3 loop spans 16 amino acids. This CDR3 reads CASSPGTGATTGELFF. The CDR3 DNA reads TGTGCCAGCTCACCAGGTACAGGGGCTACCACCGGGGAGCTGTTTTTT.